The source of this T cell receptor (beta chain) is a study of patients and donors after allogeneic stem cell transplantation. A few counts support this clonotype. The CDR3 is made up of 16 amino acids. Looked up from germline, CDR1 is SGHVS and CDR2 is FNYEAQ. J lost 3 bases, V lost 1 base, and 6 bases had no gene match. TCRdb itself ran the RT-PCR reads through MiXCR, one entry per CDR3 protein. The data show hundreds of thousands of distinct CDR3 sequences, 16% seen once. The sequencing input was blood, either unsorted or a sorted T cell fraction (not recorded which). The chain carries TRBV7-6 and TRBJ1-3; 7 positions agree with TRBD1. This clonotype was sampled from a human donor who was either an allogeneic HSCT recipient or a stem cell or donor lymphocyte infusion donor (not recorded which). It is not recorded whose cells these are; they may come from a transplant donor. Here the CDR3 DNA reads TGTGCCAGCAGCTTAGGCCACAGGGGTTATGGAAACACCATATATTTT. Its translation: CASSLGHRGYGNTIYF. The whole variable domain, remainder taken from reference TRBV7-6 and TRBJ1-3, is GAGVSQSPRYKVTKRGQDVALRCDPISGHVSLYWYRQALGQGPEFLTYFNYEAQQDKSGLPNDRFSAERPEGSISTLTIQRTEQRDSAMYRCASSLGHRGYGNTIYFGEGSWLTVV.